Following are 25 T cell receptor beta chains from one sample sequenced in a study of response to subunit inactivated influenza vaccine. TCRdb re-called the RT-PCR reads through MiXCR, storing one row per CDR3 protein. The data contain 500,000 to 650,000 distinct CDR3 sequences, around 8% of them singletons. Sequenced here: PBMCs from blood, sampled around 2 years after vaccination. Receptors originate from a man between 50 and 75 years old who received an inactivated influenza vaccine.

This clonotype was seen more than once but under ten times. V is TRBV7-9 and J is TRBJ2-7, with 9 bases fitting TRBD2. This CDR3 region has 14 residues. With 2 bases clipped from V and 6 bases from J, the junction kept 5 bases outside the gene matches. The germline V gene has CDR1 SEHNR and CDR2 FQNEAQ (reference sequence). CDR3 amino acids: CASSLIAGGGEQYF. The CDR3 DNA reads as TGTGCCAGCAGCTTAATTGCGGGAGGGGGCGAGCAGTACTTC.

The genes are TRBV5-1 and TRBJ1-2, with 12 bases identical to TRBD1. This CDR3 has 13 residues. The germline V gene encodes CDR1 SGHRS and CDR2 YFSETQ. V gave up 5 bases and J gave up 8 bases; unmatched junction bases: 4. In DNA, the CDR3 is TGCGCCAGCAGTAGGGACAGGGGGCTCGGCTACACCTTC. Protein product: CASSRDRGLGYTF.

This clonotype showed up many times. The V gene is TRBV29-1, the J gene TRBJ1-1; D not resolved. The CDR3 spans 12 residues. Germline loops: CDR1 SQVTM, CDR2 ANQGSEA. The germline V and J ends were trimmed by 5 bases and 1 base, with 8 bases remaining between them. The DNA for the CDR3 is TGCAGCGTTAGACACCCGAACACTGAAGCTTTCTTT. Translated, it gives CSVRHPNTEAFF.

This chain joins TRBV7-2 and TRBJ2-7; possibly TRBD1 for D (6 bases). This CDR3 contains 17 residues. Trimming stripped 4 bases from V and 1 base from J, with 20 bases between. Per the germline V gene, CDR1 is SGHTA and CDR2 is FQGNSA. CDR3 DNA: TGTGCCAGCAGCTGGGACAAAAGGGTTACAGCTTCCTACGAGCAGTACTTC. Its translation is CASSWDKRVTASYEQYF.

J is TRBJ2-7 and V is TRBV20-1, with 8 bases matching TRBD1. The CDR3 length is 13 residues. The junction had 9 bases not matched to a gene; V was cut back by 6 bases and J by 5 bases. The germline V gene has CDR1 DFQATT and CDR2 SNEGSKA (reference sequence). The CDR3 coding sequence is TGCAGTGCAGGGAATACAGGGGGAAACGAGCAGTACTTC. As protein: CSAGNTGGNEQYF.

This clonotype was seen repeatedly, ten times or more. V gene TRBV5-1 combines with J gene TRBJ2-2, with 8 bases fitting TRBD1. Germline V lookup: CDR1 SGHRS, CDR2 YFSETQ. V trimming: 4 bases; J trimming: 6 bases; junction bases outside the gene matches: 5. The CDR3 sequence is 14 residues long. This CDR3 reads CASSLVTGAGELFF. DNA of the CDR3: TGCGCCAGCAGCCTCGTGACAGGGGCCGGGGAGCTGTTTTTT.

This clonotype was detected a few times. The rearrangement joins TRBV7-9 to TRBJ2-7, with TRBD1 matching 7 bases. CDR3 length equals 15 residues. The germline gives CDR1 SEHNR, CDR2 FQNEAQ (reference sequence). V lost 2 bases to trimming and J lost 0 bases; unmatched junction nucleotides: 4. The CDR3 nucleotides read TGTGCCAGCAGCTTATCAGGGGGTGACTCCTACGAGCAGTACTTC. Amino acid sequence: CASSLSGGDSYEQYF.

The chain recombines TRBV28 with TRBJ2-7; D gene unclear. Germline V gene sequence: CDR1 MDHEN, CDR2 SYDVKM. The germline V and J ends were trimmed by 6 bases and 0 bases, with 18 bases remaining between them. CDR3 length: 16 amino acids. Written as DNA, the CDR3 is TGTGCCAGCAGCTCGGACGGTGACCTCAGCTCCTACGAGCAGTACTTC. Encoded protein: CASSSDGDLSSYEQYF.

This clonotype was observed many times. V and J are TRBV20-1 and TRBJ1-2; D remains unclear. CDR3 size: 10 residues. V dropped 4 bases and J dropped 6 bases, with 6 bases sitting between them. Per germline, CDR1 DFQATT and CDR2 SNEGSKA (reference sequence). The CDR3 region has the DNA TGCAGTGCTACCGGGGATGGCTACACCTTC. This gives the protein CSATGDGYTF.

This chain uses TRBV14 with TRBJ2-7; perhaps TRBD1 as D (6 bases). Trimming left V 4 bases short and J 6 bases short, with 16 bases between. The CDR3 is 14 residues long. The V gene's germline CDR1 is SGHDN and CDR2 FVKESK. Here the CDR3 reads CASSLGIPGAEQYF. The CDR3 DNA follows: TGTGCCAGCAGCCTGGGGATACCAGGGGCCGAGCAGTACTTC.

This clonotype has only a few counts. The rearrangement links TRBV24-1 to TRBJ2-1, with D possibly being TRBD2 (6 bases). V dropped 10 bases and J dropped 8 bases, with 26 bases sitting between them. There are 16 residues in the CDR3. Looked up from germline, CDR1 is KGHDR and CDR2 is SFDVKD. The CDR3 loop is CATGRGGTINGDEQFF. As DNA, the CDR3 is TGTGCCACAGGACGGGGCGGGACGATCAACGGCGATGAGCAGTTCTTC.

This clonotype came up many times. The rearrangement joins TRBV5-6 to TRBJ2-1, with TRBD2 identical over 11 bases. This CDR3 spans 18 amino acids. Trimming took 1 base from V and 0 from J; bases not matched to a gene: 6. Germline CDR1 is SGHDT and CDR2 is YYEEEE. The CDR3 is CASSLPTSGSPSYNEQFF. The CDR3 bases are TGTGCCAGCAGCTTGCCAACTAGCGGGAGCCCCTCCTACAATGAGCAGTTCTTC.

Notes on this clonotype: Compared with germline, one end of the junction differs, possibly owing to a read error. The chain combines TRBV5-1 with TRBJ2-2; 7 bases are shared with TRBD1. Germline CDR1 and CDR2: SGHRS and YFSETQ. The CDR3 totals 14 residues. CDR3 residues: CVSRRKTGTGELFF. CDR3 DNA sequence: TGCGTCAGCAGAAGGAAGACAGGGACCGGGGAGCTGTTTTTT.

The table lists this clonotype with a count of one. Written as DNA, the CDR3 is TGTGCCAGTAGTATAGAGGTTAGACAGGCAGCCTTAACCAAAAACATTCAGTACTTC. Protein: CASSIEVRQAALTKNIQYF. V gene TRBV19 combines with J gene TRBJ2-4; a weak D match, TRBD1 (6 bases). The CDR3 contains 19 residues. V lost 0 bases, J lost 2 bases, and 20 bases lay in between. CDR1 is LNHDA and CDR2 is SQIVND in the germline V gene (reference sequence).

This clonotype was counted a few times. The chain couples TRBV20-1 to TRBJ1-5, with 8 positions matching TRBD1. Germline V gene sequence: CDR1 DFQATT, CDR2 SNEGSKA (reference sequence). CDR3 length: 15 residues. Trimming removed 1 base from V and 1 base from J; junction bases left unmatched: 3. CDR3 loop: CSARVGTGSNQPQHF. DNA of the CDR3: TGCAGTGCTAGAGTAGGGACAGGCAGCAATCAGCCCCAGCATTTT.

This clonotype was observed a few times. The gene calls are TRBV6-2 or TRBV6-3 and TRBJ1-6; TRBD1 matches 7 bases. Germline V CDR1 and CDR2: MNHEY, SVGEGT. V lost 6 bases, J lost 7 bases, and 6 bases stayed unmatched. The CDR3 loop spans 14 amino acids. CDR3 region: CASRQGIVNSPLHF. DNA of the CDR3: TGTGCCAGCAGACAGGGGATAGTAAATTCACCCCTCCACTTT.

This clonotype was counted only a few times. The CDR3 is CASSPGTGGFLGYTF. In DNA, the CDR3 is TGTGCCAGCAGCCCCGGGACAGGGGGCTTCCTGGGCTACACCTTC. The rearrangement joins TRBV9 to TRBJ1-2; 12 bases fit TRBD1. Germline V gene lookup returns CDR1 SGDLS and CDR2 YYNGEE. V shed 4 bases, J shed 8 bases, and the junction held 9 bases outside the gene matches. The CDR3 is 15 amino acids.

V and J are TRBV27 and TRBJ2-7; 11 bases are a match to TRBD2. In germline, CDR1 is MNHEY, CDR2 SMNVEV (reference sequence). Trimming removed 7 bases from V and 3 bases from J; junction bases left unmatched: 8. The CDR3 is 15 amino acids. CDR3 in DNA: TGTGCCAGCAAACTAGGGACTAGCGGAAGCTACGAGCAGTACTTC. It is translated as CASKLGTSGSYEQYF.

This clonotype was picked up many times. The rearrangement uses TRBV10-3 and TRBJ2-3; TRBD2 agrees at 8 bases. V shed 10 bases and J 4 bases; nucleotides not matched to a gene: 10. CDR1 and CDR2 from the germline V gene are ENHRY and SYGVKD. The CDR3 spans 14 residues. The CDR3 bases are TGTGCCACAGGGGACGGGGGGGCCGCAGATACGCAGTATTTT. It specifies CATGDGGAADTQYF.

Ten or more counts support this clonotype. V is TRBV12-3 or TRBV12-4 and J is TRBJ1-5; 7 bases agree with TRBD1. CDR3 length equals 15 residues. With V trimmed by 6 bases and J by 0 bases, 5 bases remained unmatched. This CDR3 reads CASSGDSLSNQPQHF. The CDR3 DNA follows: TGTGCCAGCAGCGGGGACAGCCTTAGCAATCAGCCCCAGCATTTT.

The sample holds a few counts of this clonotype. The chain recombines TRBV28 with TRBJ1-2; D is ambiguous. This CDR3 is 14 amino acids long. Trimming removed 2 bases at V and 8 bases at J, with 15 bases between. Per germline, CDR1 MDHEN and CDR2 SYDVKM. This CDR3 reads CASSLPGLREGYTF. The CDR3 DNA sequence: TGTGCCAGCAGTTTACCGGGTCTGAGAGAAGGCTACACCTTC.

The rearrangement links TRBV20-1 to TRBJ2-3; D unclear. V was pared by 3 bases and J by 0 bases, with 4 bases between. The CDR3 extends over 12 amino acids. Germline V CDR1 and CDR2: DFQATT, SNEGSKA (reference sequence). CDR3 bases: TGCAGTGCTAGGACTAGCACAGATACGCAGTATTTT. Protein product: CSARTSTDTQYF.

The V call is TRBV2, the J call TRBJ2-7, with 8 positions matching TRBD1. Germline V lookup: CDR1 SNHLY, CDR2 FYNNEI. The CDR3 covers 15 residues. Trimming at V came to 4 bases and at J to 1 base, leaving 6 bases not matched to a gene. Here the CDR3 DNA reads TGTGCCAGCAGTGGGGACAGGAGTCGATCCTACGAGCAGTACTTC. It codes for CASSGDRSRSYEQYF.

This clonotype turned up a few times. The chain carries TRBV5-1 and TRBJ1-1, with D possibly matching TRBD1 (6 bases). V was shortened by 0 bases and J by 10 bases, with 16 bases between the two germline ends. The CDR3 runs to 14 residues. Germline V CDR1 and CDR2: SGHRS, YFSETQ. CDR3 sequence (DNA): TGCGCCAGCAGCTTGGTTAAGGGGGAGGATCTAGCTTTCTTT. It is translated as CASSLVKGEDLAFF.

The gene calls are TRBV6-2 or TRBV6-3 and TRBJ2-7; D is possibly TRBD1 or TRBD2 (5 bases each). Germline V gene data show CDR1 as MNHEY and CDR2 as SVGEGT. The CDR3 has 15 residues. V lost 6 bases to trimming and J lost 1 base, with 16 bases between them. This CDR3 is CASRTTSRGSYEQYF. The CDR3 coding sequence is TGTGCCAGCAGGACGACTTCGAGGGGTTCCTACGAGCAGTACTTC.